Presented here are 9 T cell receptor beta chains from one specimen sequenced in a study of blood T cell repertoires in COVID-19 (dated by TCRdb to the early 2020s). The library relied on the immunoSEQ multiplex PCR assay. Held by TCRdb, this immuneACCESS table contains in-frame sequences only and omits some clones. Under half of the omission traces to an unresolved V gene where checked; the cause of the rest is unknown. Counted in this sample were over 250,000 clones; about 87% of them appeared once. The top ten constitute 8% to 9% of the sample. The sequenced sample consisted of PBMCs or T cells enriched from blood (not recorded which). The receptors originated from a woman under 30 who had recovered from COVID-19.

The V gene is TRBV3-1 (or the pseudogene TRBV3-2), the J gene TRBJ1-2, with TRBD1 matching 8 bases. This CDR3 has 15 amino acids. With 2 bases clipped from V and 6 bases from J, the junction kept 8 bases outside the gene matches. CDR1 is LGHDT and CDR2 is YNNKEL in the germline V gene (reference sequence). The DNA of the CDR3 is TGTGCCAGCAGCCAAAGGACAGGGTCCTTGAATGGCTACACCTTC. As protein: CASSQRTGSLNGYTF.

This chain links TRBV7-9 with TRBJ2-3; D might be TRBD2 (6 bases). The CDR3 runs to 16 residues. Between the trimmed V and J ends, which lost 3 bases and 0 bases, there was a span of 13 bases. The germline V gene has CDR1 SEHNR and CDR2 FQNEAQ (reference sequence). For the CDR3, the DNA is TGTGCCAGCAGCTTTAGCGGAAAATACAGCACAGATACGCAGTATTTT. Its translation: CASSFSGKYSTDTQYF. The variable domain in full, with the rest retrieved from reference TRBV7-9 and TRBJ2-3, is DTGVSQNPRHKITKRGQNVTFRCDPISEHNRLYWYRQTLGQGPEFLTYFQNEAQLEKSRLLSDRFSAERPKGSFSTLEIQRTEQGDSAMYLCASSFSGKYSTDTQYFGPGTRLTVL.

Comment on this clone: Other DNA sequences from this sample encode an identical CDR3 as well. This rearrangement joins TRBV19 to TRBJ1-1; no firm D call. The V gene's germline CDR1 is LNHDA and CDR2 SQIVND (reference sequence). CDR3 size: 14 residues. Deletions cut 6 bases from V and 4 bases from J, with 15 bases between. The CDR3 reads CASRVGSPGTEAFF. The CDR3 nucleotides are TGTGCCAGTAGGGTCGGATCGCCAGGCACTGAAGCTTTCTTT. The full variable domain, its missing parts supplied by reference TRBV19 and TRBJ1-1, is DGGITQSPKYLFRKEGQNVTLSCEQNLNHDAMYWYRQDPGQGLRLIYYSQIVNDFQKGDIAEGYSVSREKKESFPLTVTSAQKNPTAFYLCASRVGSPGTEAFFGQGTRLTVV.

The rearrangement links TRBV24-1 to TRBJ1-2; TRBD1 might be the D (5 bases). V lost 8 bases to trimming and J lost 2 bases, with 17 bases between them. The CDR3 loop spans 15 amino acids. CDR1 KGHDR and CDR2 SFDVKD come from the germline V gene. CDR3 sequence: CATKEGPRLNYGYTF. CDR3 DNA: TGTGCCACCAAGGAGGGACCGAGACTCAACTATGGCTACACCTTC.

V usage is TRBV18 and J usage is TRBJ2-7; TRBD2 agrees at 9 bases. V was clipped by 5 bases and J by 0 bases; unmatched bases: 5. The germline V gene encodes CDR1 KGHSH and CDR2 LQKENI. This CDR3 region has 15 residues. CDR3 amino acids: CASSTLAGSSYEQYF. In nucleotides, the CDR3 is TGTGCCAGCTCAACGCTAGCGGGGAGCTCCTACGAGCAGTACTTC.

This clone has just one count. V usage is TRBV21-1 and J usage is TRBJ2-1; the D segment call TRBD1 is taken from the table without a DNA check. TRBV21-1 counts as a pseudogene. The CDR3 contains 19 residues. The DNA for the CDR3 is TGTGCCAGCAGCAAAATGCGTGACAGGGACGAAAACTCCTACAATGAGCAGTTCTTC. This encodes CASSKMRDRDENSYNEQFF.

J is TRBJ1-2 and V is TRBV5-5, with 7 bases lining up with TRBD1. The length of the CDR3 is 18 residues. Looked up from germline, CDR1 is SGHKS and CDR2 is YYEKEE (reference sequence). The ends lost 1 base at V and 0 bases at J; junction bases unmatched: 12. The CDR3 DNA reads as TGTGCCAGCAGCTTGTCTAGGACAGGAATACTTACTAACTATGGCTACACCTTC. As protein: CASSLSRTGILTNYGYTF.

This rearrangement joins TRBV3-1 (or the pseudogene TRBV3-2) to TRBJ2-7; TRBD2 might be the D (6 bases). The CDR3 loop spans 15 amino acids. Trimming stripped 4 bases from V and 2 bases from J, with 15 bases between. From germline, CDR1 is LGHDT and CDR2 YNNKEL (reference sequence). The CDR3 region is CASSPARESPYEQYF. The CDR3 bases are TGTGCCAGCAGCCCTGCTCGGGAGTCGCCCTACGAGCAGTACTTC.

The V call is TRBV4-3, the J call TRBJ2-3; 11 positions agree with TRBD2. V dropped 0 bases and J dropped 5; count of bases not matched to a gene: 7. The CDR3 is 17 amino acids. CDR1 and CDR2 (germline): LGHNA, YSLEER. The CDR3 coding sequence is TGCGCCAGCAGCCAAGATTATGCTAGCGGGGGGAGAGATACGCAGTATTTT. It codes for CASSQDYASGGRDTQYF.